The rows below give T cell receptor beta chains drawn from one sample of a study of control samples from healthy donors and cancer patients. Profiled with immunoSEQ multiplex PCR; TCRdb holds only in-frame clones, not every one. The repertoire includes 15,000 to 20,000 clones, about 85% of them detected once, and 25% to 30% sits in the top ten. The specimen sequenced was PBMCs. The receptors derive from a woman aged 70 to 79 with lung cancer. CDR3s leave out the opening cysteine and the closing phenylalanine or tryptophan. The order of the fields is J gene, clone size, V gene, CDR3 protein. A row's size may be missing; if present it is once, few, many or a size class.

J: TRBJ2-5; size: few; V: TRBV30; CDR3: AWRGYPGQGAGETQY
J: TRBJ2-7; size: .; V: TRBV7-2; CDR3: ASSFESTNEQY
J: TRBJ2-5; size: .; V: TRBV30; CDR3: AWTGNQETQY
J: TRBJ1-3; size: .; V: TRBV7-9; CDR3: ASSPKGQVFSGNTIY
J: TRBJ2-3; size: .; V: TRBV6-4; CDR3: ASSDQGSADTQY
J: TRBJ1-1; size: .; V: TRBV19; CDR3: ASTGTVNTEAF
J: TRBJ1-2; size: .; V: TRBV7-9; CDR3: ASSLAMDSRDGYT
J: TRBJ1-1; size: .; V: TRBV15; CDR3: ATKEEGDRTEAF
J: TRBJ2-2; size: once; V: TRBV4-3; CDR3: ASSQDRAGTGELF
J: TRBJ1-4; size: .; V: TRBV19; CDR3: ASSDQGGGEKLF
J: TRBJ1-2; size: .; V: TRBV9; CDR3: ASSASYGYT
J: TRBJ1-1; size: .; V: TRBV5-1; CDR3: ASSSAGGHTEAF
J: TRBJ1-2; size: .; V: TRBV5-4; CDR3: ASSSAKDYGYT
J: TRBJ2-5; size: .; V: TRBV30; CDR3: AWSVGRSEY
J: TRBJ2-2; size: .; V: TRBV7-8; CDR3: ASSPSLDRGPQTGELF
J: TRBJ1-1; size: few; V: TRBV3-1/TRBV3-2; CDR3: ASSHTGSGEAF
J: TRBJ2-5; size: few; V: TRBV6-5; CDR3: ASRRPRETQY
J: TRBJ1-1; size: .; V: TRBV3-1/TRBV3-2; CDR3: ASSTWTANTEAF
J: TRBJ2-7; size: .; V: TRBV6-5; CDR3: ASSYQAAVSYEQY
J: TRBJ1-1; size: .; V: TRBV28; CDR3: ASSFRTEAF
J: TRBJ1-5; size: .; V: TRBV5-8; CDR3: ASSGARDQPQH
J: TRBJ2-3; size: .; V: TRBV4-3; CDR3: ASSQDKAGLAGDTDTQY
J: TRBJ2-1; size: .; V: TRBV2; CDR3: ASSEFGNEQF
J: TRBJ1-1; size: .; V: TRBV5-1; CDR3: ASSLGGGTEAF
J: TRBJ2-5; size: .; V: TRBV10-1; CDR3: ASSGGQGVGETQY
J: TRBJ1-6; size: once; V: TRBV2; CDR3: ASSDGGGPVNSPLH
J: TRBJ2-7; size: .; V: TRBV7-2; CDR3: ASSLDVYEQY
J: TRBJ1-6; size: .; V: TRBV27; CDR3: ASSLSGQYSPLH
J: TRBJ1-2; size: .; V: TRBV12-3/TRBV12-4; CDR3: ASSGTVNYGYT
J: TRBJ2-1; size: .; V: TRBV10-1; CDR3: ASTTFREQF
J: TRBJ2-1; size: .; V: TRBV5-1; CDR3: ASSLESASSYNEQF
J: TRBJ1-1; size: .; V: TRBV5-1; CDR3: ASRSDRGYSEAF
J: TRBJ1-1; size: .; V: TRBV5-1; CDR3: ASSAARANTEAF
J: TRBJ1-2; size: .; V: TRBV24-1; CDR3: ATSDQDYGYT
J: TRBJ2-1; size: few; V: TRBV7-8; CDR3: ASSLGLAGGPLFNEQF
J: TRBJ2-3; size: .; V: TRBV18; CDR3: ASSPVRSGSLEGTDTQY
J: TRBJ1-1; size: .; V: TRBV28; CDR3: ASRPTGDTEAF
J: TRBJ1-1; size: .; V: TRBV13; CDR3: ASSLDLLWGTEAF
J: TRBJ2-2; size: .; V: TRBV6-2/TRBV6-3; CDR3: ASSYQGLGRTGELF